Listed below are T cell receptor beta chains from one sample, sequenced in a study of T cells in Graves' hyperthyroidism and ophthalmopathy. TCRdb reanalysed the multiplex PCR reads using MiXCR and keeps one entry per CDR3 protein. The sample lists hundreds of thousands of distinct CDR3 sequences, 38% occurring once. The specimen sequenced was blood. The receptor set was obtained from a man aged 18-30 years with Graves' hyperthyroidism. Each CDR3 is given with its conserved first and last residue. Each record gives: CDR3 protein, CDR3 DNA, J gene, clone size, D gene, V gene. The D gene is left open where the match is weak. Where a row states a size, it is once, few, many or the class of an expanded clone; other rows omit it.

CASRVAPRDSAWGYTF	TGTGCCAGCAGAGTAGCACCCCGGGACTCTGCTTGGGGCTACACCTTC	TRBJ1-2	NA	NA	TRBV14
CASSSSGRATEELFF	TGTGCCAGCAGTTCTAGCGGGAGGGCCACCGAGGAGCTGTTTTTT	TRBJ2-2	NA	TRBD2	TRBV12-3/TRBV12-4
CSAGVSSSYEQYF	TGCAGTGCTGGGGTATCGAGCTCCTACGAGCAGTACTTC	TRBJ2-7	many	NA	TRBV20-1
CASTKNRGAGGQYF	TGTGCCAGCACCAAGAACAGGGGAGCAGGCGGCCAGTACTTC	TRBJ2-5	NA	TRBD1	TRBV12-3/TRBV12-4
CASATDNQETQYF	TGTGCCAGCGCAACCGACAATCAAGAGACCCAGTACTTC	TRBJ2-5	NA	NA	TRBV27
CASSLLQGYDYGYTF	TGTGCCAGCAGCTTGCTACAGGGGTACGACTATGGCTACACCTTC	TRBJ1-2	NA	TRBD1	TRBV7-9
CASSSFLAGVPKKSSGANVLTF	TGTGCCAGCAGTTCATTCCTAGCGGGGGTTCCGAAGAAGAGCTCTGGGGCCAACGTCCTGACTTTC	TRBJ2-6	NA	TRBD2	TRBV2
CSASPGNYNSPLHF	TGCAGTGCTAGTCCTGGCAACTATAATTCACCCCTCCACTTT	TRBJ1-6	NA	NA	TRBV20-1
CASSPQGAAYVLTF	TGTGCCAGCAGCCCTCAGGGGGCAGCCTACGTCCTGACTTTC	TRBJ2-6	NA	TRBD1	TRBV7-9
CASSLSQTGINSYEQYF	TGTGCCAGCAGTTTATCCCAGACAGGGATTAATTCCTACGAGCAGTACTTC	TRBJ2-7	NA	TRBD1	TRBV12-3/TRBV12-4
CATSMGNQPQHF	TGTGCCACCAGTATGGGCAATCAGCCCCAGCATTTT	TRBJ1-5	many	NA	TRBV24-1
CASSERWGNTIYF	TGTGCCAGCAGCGAAAGGTGGGGAAACACCATATATTTT	TRBJ1-3	many	NA	TRBV7-2
CASSTDRDEKLLF	TGTGCCAGCAGTACCGACAGGGACGAAAAACTGCTTTTT	TRBJ1-4	NA	TRBD1	TRBV12-3/TRBV12-4
CSVPDRRGYTF	TGCAGCGTTCCGGACAGGCGTGGCTACACCTTC	TRBJ1-2	many	TRBD1	TRBV29-1
CSARDLSLNTEAFF	TGCAGTGCTAGAGATCTTAGCCTCAACACTGAAGCTTTCTTT	TRBJ1-1	many	NA	TRBV20-1
CASSIGDRINQPQHF	TGTGCCAGCAGCATAGGGGATAGAATCAATCAGCCCCAGCATTTT	TRBJ1-5	few	NA	TRBV5-5
CATSDGGGTEAFF	TGTGCCACCAGTGATGGGGGTGGCACTGAAGCTTTCTTT	TRBJ1-1	many	NA	TRBV24-1
CASRIDSKSYEQYF	TGTGCCAGCCGGATCGACAGTAAATCCTACGAGCAGTACTTC	TRBJ2-7	NA	NA	TRBV5-4
CATSRDPSGSYEQYF	TGTGCCACCAGCAGAGATCCTAGCGGCTCCTACGAGCAGTACTTC	TRBJ2-7	few	TRBD2	TRBV15
CASSNLEVEHEQYF	TGTGCCAGCAGCAACCTGGAGGTTGAGCACGAGCAGTACTTC	TRBJ2-7	few	NA	TRBV7-9
CASSPRGQWNEKLFF	TGCGCCAGCAGCCCTAGGGGACAGTGGAATGAAAAACTGTTTTTT	TRBJ1-4	few	TRBD1	TRBV7-9
CSATTGGTGGGEQYF	TGCAGTGCTACAACCGGCGGGACAGGGGGCGGTGAGCAGTACTTC	TRBJ2-7	few	TRBD1	TRBV20-1
CASSEGASGDETQYF	TGTGCCAGCAGTGAAGGCGCTAGCGGGGACGAGACCCAGTACTTC	TRBJ2-5	many	TRBD2	TRBV2
CSASYLPGTTRYEQYF	TGCAGTGCTTCGTATTTACCCGGGACTACTAGGTACGAGCAGTACTTC	TRBJ2-7	NA	TRBD2	TRBV20-1
CASSLGAGPDQPQHF	TGTGCCAGCAGCTTGGGGGCAGGACCTGATCAGCCCCAGCATTTT	TRBJ1-5	many	NA	TRBV5-8
CASSEYSAGYTF	TGTGCCAGCAGTGAGTACTCAGCAGGCTACACCTTC	TRBJ1-2	many	NA	TRBV25-1
CATSSLTSGSYEQYF	TGTGCCACCAGCAGTTTGACTAGCGGCTCCTACGAGCAGTACTTC	TRBJ2-7	NA	TRBD2	TRBV15
CASSLRAEGETQYF	TGTGCCAGCAGCTTAAGAGCAGAGGGGGAGACCCAGTACTTC	TRBJ2-5	few	NA	TRBV7-3
CASSIWGGGATEAFF	TGTGCCAGTAGTATTTGGGGGGGTGGGGCCACTGAAGCTTTCTTT	TRBJ1-1	NA	NA	TRBV19
CASSGQGLNSPLHF	TGTGCCAGCAGCGGACAAGGTTTGAATTCACCCCTCCACTTT	TRBJ1-6	NA	NA	TRBV25-1
CSAVGQGNTEAFF	TGCAGTGCTGTGGGACAGGGGAACACTGAAGCTTTCTTT	TRBJ1-1	few	TRBD1	TRBV20-1
CASSSPGPGGEKLFF	TGCGCCAGCAGCTCACCGGGGCCTGGAGGGGAAAAACTGTTTTTT	TRBJ1-4	few	NA	TRBV5-1
CSVGWRVETQYF	TGCAGCGTTGGTTGGAGGGTAGAGACCCAGTACTTC	TRBJ2-5	many	NA	TRBV29-1
CASSPTSNAPLHF	TGTGCCAGCAGCCCTACATCTAACGCACCCCTCCACTTT	TRBJ1-6	many	NA	TRBV13